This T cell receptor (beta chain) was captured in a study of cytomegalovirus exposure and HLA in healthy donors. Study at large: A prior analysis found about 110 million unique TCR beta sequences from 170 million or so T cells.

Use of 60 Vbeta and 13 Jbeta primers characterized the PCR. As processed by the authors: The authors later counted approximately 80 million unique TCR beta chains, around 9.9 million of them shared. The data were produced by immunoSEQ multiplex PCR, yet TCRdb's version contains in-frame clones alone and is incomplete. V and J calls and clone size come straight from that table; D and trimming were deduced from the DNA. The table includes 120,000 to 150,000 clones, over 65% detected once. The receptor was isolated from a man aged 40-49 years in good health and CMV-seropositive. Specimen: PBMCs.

The CDR3 protein is CASKRQENTEAFF. The CDR3 DNA follows: TGTGCCAGCAAGAGACAGGAGAACACTGAAGCTTTCTTT. This sequence joins TRBV9 and TRBJ1-1; maybe TRBD1 (6 bases). The V end lost 6 bases, the J end lost 1 base, and 10 bases lay between the germline ends. The germline gives CDR1 SGDLS, CDR2 YYNGEE. CDR3 length: 13 amino acids.